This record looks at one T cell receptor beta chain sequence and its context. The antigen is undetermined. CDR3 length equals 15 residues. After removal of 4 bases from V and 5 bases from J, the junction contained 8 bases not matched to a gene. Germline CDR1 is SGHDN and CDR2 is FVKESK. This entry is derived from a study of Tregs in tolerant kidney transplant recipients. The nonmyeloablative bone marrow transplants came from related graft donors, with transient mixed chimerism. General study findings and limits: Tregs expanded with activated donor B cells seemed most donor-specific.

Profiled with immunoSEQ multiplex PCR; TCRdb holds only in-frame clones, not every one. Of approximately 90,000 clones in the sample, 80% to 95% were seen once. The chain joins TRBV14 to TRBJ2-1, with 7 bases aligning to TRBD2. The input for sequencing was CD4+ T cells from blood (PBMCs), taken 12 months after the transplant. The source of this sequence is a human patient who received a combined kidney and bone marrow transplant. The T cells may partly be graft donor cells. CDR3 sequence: CASSPRLADHNEQFF. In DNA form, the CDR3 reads TGTGCCAGCAGCCCCCGGCTAGCGGACCACAATGAGCAGTTCTTC.